What follows are 23 T cell receptor beta chains derived from one specimen sequenced in a study of cytomegalovirus exposure and HLA in healthy donors. Primers: 60 Vbeta forward and 13 Jbeta reverse. Clones were read by immunoSEQ multiplex PCR, and TCRdb kept only the in-frame ones, dropping some. The table lists 160,000 or so clones, 79% of them singletons, with approximately 0.7% in the top ten. Material: PBMCs. The origin of the receptors is a woman in her thirties or forties in good health and CMV-seronegative.

The V gene is TRBV4-1, the J gene TRBJ2-7; 11 bases fit TRBD1. The V gene's germline CDR1 is MGHRA and CDR2 YSYEKL. The trim removed 4 bases at V and 3 bases at J, leaving 14 bases unmatched. The CDR3 totals 18 residues. The CDR3 DNA reads as TGCGCCAGCAGCCTCCTTCCAGCCACCGGGACAGGGGGCTACGAGCAGTACTTC. As protein: CASSLLPATGTGGYEQYF.

This CDR3 reads CASSAGQLSYEQYF. Written as DNA, the CDR3 is TGTGCCAGTAGTGCGGGACAGCTGTCCTACGAGCAGTACTTC. This chain connects TRBV19 to TRBJ2-7; the D gene is possibly TRBD1 (7 bases). Germline V gene lookup returns CDR1 LNHDA and CDR2 SQIVND (reference sequence). The CDR3 runs to 14 residues. Trimming removed 5 bases from V and 1 base from J, with 12 bases in between.

This clone has a single count. J is TRBJ2-3 and V is TRBV28, with 15 bases identical to TRBD2. The germline V gene has CDR1 MDHEN and CDR2 SYDVKM. V dropped 8 bases and J dropped 4; count of bases not matched to a gene: 13. This CDR3 comprises 18 residues. CDR3 DNA: TGTGCCAGCTCTTTAGCTCCTGGACTAGCGGGAGGGGCAGATACGCAGTATTTT. It is translated as CASSLAPGLAGGADTQYF.

V usage is TRBV6-6 and J usage is TRBJ1-4; D remains unclear. The CDR3 spans 11 residues. The germline CDR1 and CDR2 sequences are MNHNY and SVGAGI (reference sequence). V lost 5 bases and J 8 bases, leaving 6 bases between the germline ends. DNA for the CDR3: TGTGCCAGCAGTGCGTCCGAAAAACTGTTTTTT. As protein: CASSASEKLFF.

A few counts support this clone. The genes are TRBV10-2 and TRBJ2-1; 12 nucleotides line up with TRBD2. The V and J ends lost 2 bases and 2 bases, in that order; junction bases with no gene match: 1. This CDR3 region has 16 residues. From germline, CDR1 is WSHSY and CDR2 SAAADI. Written as DNA, the CDR3 is TGCGCCAGCAGTGAGCTAGCGGGGGGGCCCTACAATGAGCAGTTCTTC. It yields the protein CASSELAGGPYNEQFF.

CDR3 nucleotides: TGTGCCAGCAGTGCGCGACTAGCTGGCTTCAATGAGCAGTTCTTC. As protein: CASSARLAGFNEQFF. The V and J genes are TRBV28 and TRBJ2-1; 7 bases are a match to TRBD2. Germline CDR1 reads MDHEN; CDR2 reads SYDVKM. The CDR3 has 15 amino acids. J gave up 6 bases and V 5 bases, and 10 bases lay outside the gene matches. Full variable domain (remainder filled in from reference TRBV28 and TRBJ2-1): DVKVTQSSRYLVKRTGEKVFLECVQDMDHENMFWYRQDPGLGLRLIYFSYDVKMKEKGDIPEGYSVSREKKERFSLILESASTNQTSMYLCASSARLAGFNEQFFGPGTRLTVL.

The chain combines TRBV7-8 with TRBJ2-1; TRBD2 matches 11 bases. This CDR3 comprises 17 residues. Losses at the gene ends were 3 bases for V and 0 bases for J; bases not matched to a gene: 4. From germline, CDR1 is SGHVS and CDR2 FQNEAQ. The CDR3 loop is CASSFLTSGSSYNEQFF. The CDR3 coding sequence is TGTGCCAGCAGCTTTCTTACTAGCGGGAGCTCCTACAATGAGCAGTTCTTC.

This clone was counted many times. Within the sample, other DNA sequences also encode this same CDR3. This sequence joins TRBV7-9 and TRBJ1-4; D unclear. Germline lookup yields CDR1 SEHNR and CDR2 FQNEAQ (reference sequence). The ends were cut back, 6 bases at V and 0 bases at J, with 8 bases in the middle. The CDR3 totals 14 residues. CDR3 sequence (DNA): TGTGCCAGCAGTCCCCTTGCAACTAATGAAAAACTGTTTTTT. Its protein is CASSPLATNEKLFF. The variable domain in full, with the rest retrieved from reference TRBV7-9 and TRBJ1-4, is DTGVSQNPRHKITKRGQNVTFRCDPISEHNRLYWYRQTLGQGPEFLTYFQNEAQLEKSRLLSDRFSAERPKGSFSTLEIQRTEQGDSAMYLCASSPLATNEKLFFGSGTQLSVL.

The genes are TRBV29-1 and TRBJ2-1; a weak D match, TRBD2 (6 bases). CDR3 size: 11 residues. The V end lost 5 bases, the J end lost 8 bases, and 10 bases lay between the germline ends. Germline values: CDR1 SQVTM, CDR2 ANQGSEA. The CDR3 protein is CSVLLAHEQFF. CDR3 coding DNA: TGCAGCGTTCTCCTAGCGCATGAGCAGTTCTTC.

This chain connects TRBV9 to TRBJ2-1; perhaps TRBD2 as D (6 bases). The CDR3 runs to 15 residues. CDR1 and CDR2 from the germline V gene are SGDLS and YYNGEE. V lost 0 bases and J lost 7, with 14 bases in between. DNA for the CDR3: TGTGCCAGCAGCGTAGAACTCCTTGGAGGGAATGAGCAGTTCTTC. Translating gives CASSVELLGGNEQFF.

The rearrangement joins TRBV28 to TRBJ2-2; 13 nucleotides align to TRBD2. There are 18 residues in the CDR3. CDR1 is MDHEN, CDR2 SYDVKM, per germline. The V gene end was trimmed by 1 base and the J gene end by 2 bases; junction bases not matched to a gene: 4. The CDR3 nucleotides are TGTGCCAGCAGTTTATACGGGACTAGCGGGACCAACACCGGGGAGCTGTTTTTT. Translated: CASSLYGTSGTNTGELFF.

The chain combines TRBV7-6 with TRBJ2-7; D gene unclear. The CDR3 is made up of 13 amino acids. CDR1 SGHVS and CDR2 FNYEAQ come from the germline V gene. Trimming pared 6 bases from V and 2 bases from J, leaving 11 bases between. The CDR3 sequence is CASSTTPAYEQYF. CDR3 nucleotides: TGTGCCAGCAGTACGACACCTGCCTACGAGCAGTACTTC.

This clone came up a few times. The chain uses TRBV2 and TRBJ1-4; 9 bases align to TRBD1. With 4 bases clipped from V and 3 bases from J, the junction kept 9 bases outside the gene matches. This CDR3 is 17 amino acids long. The germline CDR1 and CDR2 sequences are SNHLY and FYNNEI. CDR3 residues: CASSGPDRGGPNEKLFF. The CDR3 coding sequence is TGTGCCAGCAGTGGGCCCGACAGGGGGGGCCCTAATGAAAAACTGTTTTTT.

The genes are TRBV7-8 and TRBJ2-1, with 7 bases aligning to TRBD2. J was trimmed by 7 bases and V by 5 bases; bases with no gene match: 5. Germline assignment: CDR1 SGHVS and CDR2 FQNEAQ. This CDR3 is built from 13 residues. The CDR3 DNA is TGTGCCAGCAGCCTCGGGGGAGGGAATGAGCAGTTCTTC. It encodes CASSLGGGNEQFF. Using reference TRBV7-8 and TRBJ2-1 for the parts outside the CDR3, the full variable domain is GAGVSQSPRYKVAKRGQDVALRCDPISGHVSLFWYQQALGQGPEFLTYFQNEAQLDKSGLPSDRFFAERPEGSVSTLKIQRTQQEDSAVYLCASSLGGGNEQFFGPGTRLTVL.

V gene TRBV6-1 combines with J gene TRBJ2-5; 8 nucleotides align to TRBD1. The J call may be in error: the DNA end matches TRBJ2-7 better. The length of the CDR3 is 13 residues. The germline V gene has CDR1 MNHNS and CDR2 SASEGT. CDR3 sequence: CASTIRGQDEQYF. The CDR3 region has the DNA TGTGCCAGCACGATCAGGGGGCAAGACGAGCAGTACTTC.

The V and J genes are TRBV11-2 and TRBJ1-1, with D maybe TRBD1 (6 bases). The CDR3 is 15 amino acids. Between the trimmed V and J ends, which lost 4 bases and 1 base, there was a span of 13 bases. The germline V gene has CDR1 SGHAT and CDR2 FQNNGV. The CDR3 region has the DNA TGTGCCAGCAGCTCACTACAGGGTAGGAACACTGAAGCTTTCTTT. This gives the protein CASSSLQGRNTEAFF.

The V and J genes are TRBV6-1 and TRBJ1-1; unclear D gene. Trimming cost V 2 bases and J 11 bases, with 9 bases left between them. The germline V gene has CDR1 MNHNS and CDR2 SASEGT. The CDR3 contains 11 residues. The CDR3 DNA sequence: TGTGCCAGCAGTGAACTACGGGATGCTTTCTTT. Translated: CASSELRDAFF.

The gene calls are TRBV5-4 and TRBJ2-7, with 7 positions matching TRBD1. Losses at the gene ends were 1 base for V and 3 bases for J; bases not matched to a gene: 4. The CDR3 is 14 amino acids. In germline, CDR1 is SGHNT, CDR2 YYREEE (reference sequence). The CDR3 region is CASSLRQGFYEQYF. CDR3 coding DNA: TGTGCCAGCAGCTTGAGACAGGGTTTCTACGAGCAGTACTTC.

The chain uses TRBV7-9 and TRBJ2-1, with 12 positions matching TRBD2. CDR1 is SEHNR, CDR2 FQNEAQ, per germline (reference sequence). V trimming: 1 base; J trimming: 6 bases; junction bases outside the gene matches: 4. This CDR3 spans 16 amino acids. Here the CDR3 reads CASSLGGLAGFNEQFF. CDR3 bases: TGTGCCAGCAGCTTAGGTGGACTAGCGGGATTCAATGAGCAGTTCTTC.

The V and J genes are TRBV10-2 and TRBJ2-5; 7 bases line up with TRBD1. TRBJ2-7 matches the DNA end more closely, so the J call is doubtful. The CDR3 is made up of 12 amino acids. Germline V gives CDR1 WSHSY, CDR2 SAAADI. CDR3 sequence reads: CATKDRAYEQYF. In DNA form, the CDR3 reads TGCGCCACCAAAGACAGGGCCTACGAGCAGTACTTC.

J is TRBJ2-1 and V is TRBV4-1, with 9 bases identical to TRBD2. Germline V gives CDR1 MGHRA, CDR2 YSYEKL. The CDR3 runs 14 residues. The trim removed 11 bases at V and 8 bases at J, leaving 13 bases unmatched. The CDR3 coding sequence is TGCGCCGTCGGGACTAGCTCTCCCCTCGATGAGCAGTTCTTC. It translates to CAVGTSSPLDEQFF.

V and J are TRBV28 and TRBJ2-7; 10 positions agree with TRBD2. This CDR3 is 14 amino acids long. The germline gives CDR1 MDHEN, CDR2 SYDVKM. J gave up 4 bases and V 5 bases, and 5 bases lay outside the gene matches. Here the CDR3 DNA reads TGTGCCAGCAGTCCTAGCGGGAGATCTTACGAGCAGTACTTC. The encoded protein is CASSPSGRSYEQYF.

This sequence joins TRBV19 and TRBJ1-5, with D possibly being TRBD1 (6 bases). This CDR3 comprises 12 residues. The V end was cut by 7 bases, the J end by 5 bases, with 9 bases between. The germline V gene encodes CDR1 LNHDA and CDR2 SQIVND (reference sequence). The CDR3 is CASNWGHQPQHF. The DNA for the CDR3 is TGTGCCAGTAACTGGGGGCATCAGCCCCAGCATTTT.